These T cell receptor beta chains were read from a single sample in a study of cytomegalovirus exposure and HLA in healthy donors. TCRdb's copy holds only in-frame clones and misses some; the assay was immunoSEQ multiplex PCR. The sample gives under 150,000 clones, 70% to 85% of which show up once; around 2.3% is in the top ten. The material sequenced was PBMCs. The receptors derive from a woman in her late teens or twenties in good health and CMV-seronegative. Each CDR3 is given with its conserved first and last residue. D genes are given only for firm matches. The listing skips clone size in some rows; elsewhere it reads once, few, many or a size class.

j_gene | abundance | v_gene | d_gene | CDR3aa | CDR3nt
TRBJ2-1 | few | TRBV27 | . | CASSFGSGVYNEQFF | TGTGCCAGCAGTTTCGGTAGCGGAGTTTACAATGAGCAGTTCTTC
TRBJ2-5 | . | TRBV7-9 | TRBD1 | CASSLDRGETQYF | TGTGCCAGCAGCTTAGACAGGGGAGAGACCCAGTACTTC
TRBJ1-2 | . | TRBV29-1 | . | CSVEGQAYGYTF | TGCAGCGTTGAAGGGCAGGCCTATGGCTACACCTTC
TRBJ2-7 | once | TRBV7-2 | TRBD2 | CASSLRLAGSYEQYF | TGTGCCAGCAGCTTACGACTAGCGGGTTCCTACGAGCAGTACTTC
TRBJ1-2 | . | TRBV20-1 | . | CSASENYGYTF | TGCAGTGCTTCAGAAAACTATGGCTACACCTTC
TRBJ2-1 | . | TRBV11-2 | TRBD1 | CASSRLPGQDIYNEQFF | TGTGCCAGCAGTCGCCTCCCGGGACAGGATATCTACAATGAGCAGTTCTTC
TRBJ2-3 | . | TRBV27 | TRBD2 | CASSPLAGDTDTQYF | TGTGCCAGCAGTCCGCTAGCGGGGGACACAGATACGCAGTATTTT
TRBJ1-5 | . | TRBV29-1 | . | CSVGEGDQPQHF | TGCAGCGTTGGGGAGGGGGATCAGCCCCAGCATTTT
TRBJ2-6 | . | TRBV27 | TRBD1 | CASIPTGQGVLDPSGANVLTF | TGTGCCAGCATCCCCACGGGACAGGGGGTTCTTGATCCCTCTGGGGCCAACGTCCTGACTTTC
TRBJ2-7 | once | TRBV19 | . | CASSISTANYEQYF | TGTGCCAGTAGTATAAGTACAGCCAACTACGAGCAGTACTTC
TRBJ2-5 | . | TRBV5-1 | . | CASSYRGDRGAQYF | TGCGCCAGCAGCTACCGGGGGGATAGGGGGGCCCAGTACTTC
TRBJ2-5 | . | TRBV25-1 | . | CASSPRSGDFQETQYF | TGTGCCAGCAGTCCACGATCAGGGGATTTCCAAGAGACCCAGTACTTC
TRBJ1-4 | . | TRBV7-6 | . | CASSLTQATNEKLFF | TGTGCCAGCAGCTTAACACAGGCAACTAATGAAAAACTGTTTTTT
TRBJ1-5 | . | TRBV18 | . | CASSPGGPGGNQPQHF | TGTGCCAGCTCACCAGGTGGTCCGGGAGGAAATCAGCCCCAGCATTTT